The next 5 T cell receptor beta chains were all read from a single sample in a study of graft-versus-host responses after intestinal transplantation. Sequencing was performed with immunoSEQ multiplex PCR; in TCRdb, only in-frame clones are kept and a portion is missing. The repertoire includes around 39,000 clones, just over 90% of them detected once, and about 3.6% sits in the top ten. Sequencing used PBMCs, obtained less than 750 days after intestinal transplantation. The receptors were sampled from a human patient who received an intestinal transplant, so some T cells may come from the graft donor.

This clone occurred once. The genes are TRBV7-3 and TRBJ2-7; no clear D gene. Germline lookup yields CDR1 SGHTA and CDR2 FQGTGA. CDR3 size: 12 residues. The germline V and J ends were trimmed by 1 base and 5 bases, with 6 bases remaining between them. For the CDR3, the DNA is TGTGCCAGCAGCTTAAGTGGGCACGAGCAGTACTTC. Translation gives CASSLSGHEQYF.

The chain uses TRBV11-2 and TRBJ2-7; D gene ambiguous. The CDR3 runs to 13 residues. Trimming removed 6 bases at V and 2 bases at J, with 11 bases between. Germline V CDR1 and CDR2: SGHAT, FQNNGV. The CDR3 DNA reads TGTGCCAGCAGACGGCAGACAACCTACGAGCAGTACTTC. It translates to CASRRQTTYEQYF.

V usage is TRBV7-6 and J usage is TRBJ1-1, with no clear D. The CDR3 is 14 amino acids. Trimming removed 5 bases at V and 4 bases at J, with 14 bases between. The V gene's germline CDR1 is SGHVS and CDR2 FNYEAQ. The CDR3 here is CASSPPDRGTEAFF. The DNA for the CDR3 is TGTGCCAGCAGCCCCCCAGATCGGGGCACTGAAGCTTTCTTT. Full variable domain (missing parts from reference TRBV7-6 and TRBJ1-1): GAGVSQSPRYKVTKRGQDVALRCDPISGHVSLYWYRQALGQGPEFLTYFNYEAQQDKSGLPNDRFSAERPEGSISTLTIQRTEQRDSAMYRCASSPPDRGTEAFFGQGTRLTVV.

The V call is TRBV28, the J call TRBJ2-7; 9 bases map to TRBD1. V was pared by 6 bases and J by 4 bases, with 7 bases of the junction left unmatched. Germline V gives CDR1 MDHEN, CDR2 SYDVKM. This CDR3 is built from 14 residues. The CDR3 is CASREDRGGYEQYF. The CDR3 bases are TGTGCCAGCAGAGAGGACAGGGGTGGGTACGAGCAGTACTTC.

J is TRBJ2-1 and V is TRBV6-5; D gene unclear. The CDR3 is 13 residues long. V was shortened by 0 bases and J by 5 bases, with 5 bases between the two germline ends. CDR1 is MNHEY and CDR2 is SVGAGI in the germline V gene. The chain's CDR3 is CASSYSLDNEQFF. The CDR3 DNA is TGTGCCAGCAGTTACTCTCTTGACAATGAGCAGTTCTTC.